This TCR beta chain was sequenced during a study of tumor and adjacent non-tumor tissue in lung cancer. TCRbeta libraries were built with three rounds of nested PCR, modified from ARM-PCR. TCRdb processed the multiplex PCR reads anew with MiXCR; each CDR3 protein has one entry. The repertoire holds roughly 69,000 distinct CDR3 sequences, with more than 65% as singletons. This sample's RNA came from whole unsorted tissue. More than 3 cm separated this lung sample from the edge of the tumor. Turning to this clonotype: One end of the junction fails to match germline, which may point to a read error.

The CDR3 runs 14 residues. CDR1 MNHEY and CDR2 SVGAGI come from the germline V gene. The specimen sequenced was distant non-tumor lung tissue. This rearrangement joins TRBV6-5 to TRBJ1-5, with a tentative D call TRBD1 (5 bases). This clonotype was sampled from a man between 60 and 75 years old with non-small cell lung cancer. CDR3 region: CASRYSGGNQSQHF. CDR3 in DNA: TGTGCCAGCAGATATTCGGGGGGTAATCAGTCCCAGCATTTT.